Listed below are T cell receptor beta chains from one sample, sequenced in a study of blood T cell repertoires in COVID-19. Assay: immunoSEQ multiplex PCR; the TCRdb copy retains only in-frame clones and omits some. The sample includes about 380,000 clones, more than 75% of them seen just once. The sample was PBMCs or T cells enriched from blood (not recorded which). These receptors all stem from a woman under 30 who had recovered from COVID-19. CDR3s include the opening cysteine and the closing phenylalanine or tryptophan. A D gene is named only where the DNA matches it firmly. Part of the rows lack a size; the others show once, few, many or a class for expanded clones.

TRBJ2-7,.,.,TRBV27,CASSLIAGASPYEQYF,TGTGCCAGCAGTTTAATTGCAGGGGCCAGTCCCTACGAGCAGTACTTC
TRBJ2-7,.,TRBD1,TRBV6-6,CASSLRTGGTYEQYF,TGTGCCAGCAGTTTACGGACAGGGGGGACCTACGAGCAGTACTTC
TRBJ2-2,.,.,TRBV28,CASSLAGGTGELFF,TGTGCCAGCAGTTTAGCCGGTGGCACCGGGGAGCTGTTTTTT
TRBJ1-4,.,TRBD1,TRBV5-1,CATRTGSNEKLFF,TGCGCCACCCGGACAGGGTCGAATGAAAAACTGTTTTTT
TRBJ1-2,.,.,TRBV7-6,CASSLLQEGLVHGYTF,TGTGCCAGCAGCTTATTGCAGGAGGGGCTCGTACATGGCTACACCTTC
TRBJ2-1,.,.,TRBV20-1,CSASDGGNYNEQFF,TGCAGTGCTAGTGACGGGGGTAACTACAATGAGCAGTTCTTC
TRBJ1-2,once,.,TRBV7-9,CASSLKLDLGNYGYTF,TGTGCCAGCAGCTTAAAATTGGACTTGGGGAACTATGGCTACACCTTC
TRBJ1-6,few,.,TRBV27,CASSLLTLPGSPLHF,TGTGCCAGCAGTTTACTTACACTTCCAGGATCACCCCTCCACTTT
TRBJ1-2,.,TRBD1,TRBV10-3,CAIRAGGGQIYGYTF,TGTGCCATCAGGGCCGGAGGGGGACAGATCTATGGCTACACCTTC
TRBJ2-3,.,.,TRBV4-3,CASSQGYVGGGASADTQYF,TGCGCCAGCAGCCAGGGCTACGTAGGAGGGGGGGCCTCGGCAGATACGCAGTATTTT
TRBJ2-3,.,TRBD1,TRBV19,CASSPTRTGIKSDTQYF,TGTGCCAGTAGTCCCACCCGGACAGGGATAAAGTCCGATACGCAGTATTTT
TRBJ1-1,few,.,TRBV9,CASSVDKGVPEAFF,TGTGCCAGCAGCGTAGATAAGGGAGTCCCTGAAGCTTTCTTT
TRBJ2-5,.,TRBD2,TRBV9,CASTLNGRGQETQYF,TGTGCCAGCACCCTAAACGGGAGGGGCCAAGAGACCCAGTACTTC
TRBJ2-1,.,.,TRBV3-1/TRBV3-2,CASSQYPPGGMKWGSYNEQFF,TGTGCCAGCAGCCAATATCCACCGGGGGGCATGAAGTGGGGATCCTACAATGAGCAGTTCTTC
TRBJ2-3,.,TRBD1,TRBV5-1,CASSSTTGVADTQYF,TGCGCCAGCAGCTCGACGACAGGGGTCGCAGATACGCAGTATTTT
TRBJ1-1,.,.,TRBV24-1,CATSDDRLGAEAFF,TGTGCCACCAGTGATGACAGGTTGGGGGCTGAAGCTTTCTTT
TRBJ2-7,few,TRBD2,TRBV7-3,CASSFGLADTYEQYF,TGTGCCAGCAGTTTTGGGCTAGCGGACACCTACGAGCAGTACTTC
TRBJ1-2,.,.,TRBV28,CASSPHSQYGYTF,TGTGCCAGCAGCCCACACTCACAGTATGGCTACACCTTC
TRBJ1-1,.,.,TRBV5-1,CASRVGTEAFF,TGCGCCAGCCGGGTTGGGACTGAAGCTTTCTTT
TRBJ2-2,.,TRBD2,TRBV7-2,CASSKLAGALLGGELFF,TGTGCCAGCAGCAAACTAGCGGGGGCCCTTCTCGGCGGGGAGCTGTTTTTT
TRBJ2-4,.,TRBD1,TRBV4-1,CASSPTRVAGGGTAKNIQYF,TGCGCCAGCAGCCCCACGCGCGTCGCAGGGGGCGGAACGGCCAAAAACATTCAGTACTTC
TRBJ2-3,.,TRBD2,TRBV28,CASIAGLAGTDTQYF,TGTGCCAGCATCGCCGGACTAGCGGGCACAGATACGCAGTATTTT
TRBJ1-1,.,.,TRBV20-1,CSAPWNTEAFF,TGCAGTGCCCCGTGGAACACTGAAGCTTTCTTT
TRBJ1-2,.,.,TRBV29-1,CSASPTGGSYGYTF,TGCAGCGCCTCTCCGACAGGCGGGTCCTATGGCTACACCTTC
TRBJ1-2,.,.,TRBV6-2/TRBV6-3,CASSYYRGTGENGYTF,TGTGCCAGCAGTTACTACCGAGGGACGGGGGAGAATGGCTACACCTTC
TRBJ2-5,.,TRBD2,TRBV28,CASTLGRVETQYF,TGTGCCAGCACACTGGGGAGGGTGGAGACCCAGTACTTC
TRBJ1-2,.,TRBD1,TRBV28,CASRTTVGQGNYGYTF,TGTGCCAGCAGGACGACCGTGGGACAGGGGAACTATGGCTACACCTTC
TRBJ1-4,.,TRBD1,TRBV5-6,CASSPNRGRTEKLFF,TGTGCCAGCAGCCCTAACAGGGGGAGGACAGAAAAACTGTTTTTT
TRBJ2-5,few,TRBD1,TRBV19,CASSIFQGAGETQYF,TGTGCCAGTAGTATATTTCAGGGGGCCGGAGAGACCCAGTACTTC
TRBJ1-1,few,TRBD1,TRBV6-5,CASSYSQGDTEAFF,TGTGCCAGCAGTTACTCGCAGGGGGACACTGAAGCTTTCTTT
TRBJ2-5,.,.,TRBV4-1,CASSQDLPSQETQYF,TGCGCCAGCAGCCAAGATCTCCCCTCCCAAGAGACCCAGTACTTC
TRBJ2-3,.,TRBD2,TRBV11-3,CANVGTSGGGGTDTQYF,TGTGCCAACGTAGGGACTAGCGGGGGGGGCGGCACAGATACGCAGTATTTT
TRBJ2-7,.,TRBD1,TRBV5-4,CASSLEGQLGGEQYF,TGTGCCAGCAGCTTGGAGGGACAGCTGGGTGGAGAGCAGTACTTC
TRBJ2-1,.,TRBD2,TRBV7-3,CASSPTQRGGGGDEQFF,TGTGCCAGCAGCCCGACTCAGCGGGGGGGAGGCGGCGATGAGCAGTTCTTC
TRBJ1-2,.,.,TRBV6-2/TRBV6-3,CASSYLKPQQGSRGYTF,TGTGCCAGCAGTTACCTAAAACCACAACAGGGCTCTAGGGGCTACACCTTC
TRBJ1-2,.,TRBD1,TRBV7-3,CASSWDRGYGYTF,TGTGCCAGCAGCTGGGACAGGGGCTATGGCTACACCTTC
TRBJ1-5,.,.,TRBV6-5,CASGRGIDGPQHF,TGTGCCAGCGGCAGGGGCATTGACGGGCCCCAGCATTTT
TRBJ2-5,few,.,TRBV5-4,CASSLSGEHQETQYF,TGTGCCAGCAGCCTATCGGGGGAACACCAAGAGACCCAGTACTTC
TRBJ2-7,.,TRBD1,TRBV28,CARADRNSYEQYF,TGTGCCAGGGCGGACAGGAATTCCTACGAGCAGTACTTC
TRBJ1-1,.,TRBD1,TRBV6-5,CASSRRGQGHTEAFF,TGTGCCAGCAGTCGCCGGGGACAGGGTCACACTGAAGCTTTCTTT
TRBJ1-1,.,TRBD1,TRBV5-1,CASSLLGQVNTEAFF,TGCGCCAGCAGCTTGCTGGGACAGGTGAACACTGAAGCTTTCTTT
TRBJ2-2,.,.,TRBV15,CATSQGPGAGAGELFF,TGTGCCACAAGCCAGGGGCCCGGGGCTGGCGCCGGGGAGCTGTTTTTT
TRBJ1-1,.,TRBD1,TRBV30,CAWGQGADTEAFF,TGTGCCTGGGGACAGGGGGCGGACACTGAAGCTTTCTTT
TRBJ2-7,few,.,TRBV4-3,CASSRWGHSYEQYF,TGCGCCAGCAGCCGATGGGGACACTCCTACGAGCAGTACTTC
TRBJ1-1,.,.,TRBV5-6,CASSLVEAEAFF,TGTGCCAGCAGCTTGGTGGAGGCTGAAGCTTTCTTT
TRBJ1-3,.,.,TRBV9,CASSSRTENFAGNTIYF,TGTGCCAGCAGCTCCAGGACAGAGAACTTTGCTGGAAACACCATATATTTT
TRBJ2-2,once,.,TRBV7-3,CASSLRAGQSAELFF,TGTGCCAGCAGCTTAAGGGCAGGGCAGTCTGCGGAGCTGTTTTTT
TRBJ2-3,.,TRBD1,TRBV19,CASQRARGSWGDTQYF,TGTGCCAGCCAACGGGCCAGGGGGAGTTGGGGAGATACGCAGTATTTT
TRBJ2-5,.,TRBD2,TRBV11-2,CASSSPGGGGETQYF,TGTGCCAGCAGCTCCCCCGGCGGCGGGGGGGAGACCCAGTACTTC
TRBJ2-1,.,TRBD1,TRBV28,CASKELGTGQDHEQFF,TGTGCCAGCAAGGAGCTCGGGACAGGGCAGGATCATGAGCAGTTCTTC
TRBJ2-7,.,TRBD2,TRBV27,CASSPGGVNYEQYF,TGTGCCAGCAGTCCCGGGGGGGTAAACTACGAGCAGTACTTC
TRBJ1-1,once,TRBD1,TRBV7-8,CASGSRDRVEAFF,TGTGCCAGCGGATCCCGGGACAGGGTTGAAGCTTTCTTT
TRBJ2-2,once,.,TRBV10-2,CASSEGGLISNTGELFF,TGCGCCAGCAGTGAGGGCGGACTAATTTCGAACACCGGGGAGCTGTTTTTT